Detailed here is one TCR beta chain. What it binds is unknown. This record comes from a study of cytomegalovirus exposure and HLA in healthy donors. TCRdb's table, derived via immunoSEQ multiplex PCR, lists solely in-frame clones and lacks some. This repertoire shows approximately 200,000 clones, around 90% found once; its top ten account for 2.9%. The study's findings and limits: The investigators catalogued 164 TCR beta chains as cytomegalovirus-associated.

Sequences were obtained from PBMCs. The clonotype originates from a woman under 30 in good health and CMV-seronegative.

The CDR3, as DNA: TGTGCCAGCAGAAGGGACAGGGGGCTCGGGGAAAAACTGTTTTTT. Protein product: CASRRDRGLGEKLFF. The rearrangement links TRBV27 to TRBJ1-4, with 12 bases that match TRBD1. The CDR3 runs to 15 residues. Germline V lookup: CDR1 MNHEY, CDR2 SMNVEV (reference sequence). V shed 6 bases, J shed 8 bases, and the junction held 7 bases outside the gene matches.